The 12 T cell receptor gamma chains below were found in one sample sequenced in a study of gamma delta lymphoproliferative disorders and STAT genes. PBMCs from patients and controls supplied the genomic DNA for sequencing. TCRdb reapplied CATT to the multiplex PCR reads. The sample lists 450 to 500 gamma-chain clones, about 17% occurring once. Sequencing was performed on blood. These receptors came from a human donor with gamma-delta T-cell large granular lymphocyte leukemia.

Comment on this clone: A read error may account for a junction end that differs from germline. This rearrangement joins TRGV10 to TRGJP1. TCRdb leaves out the J gene; it was filled in here by matching the DNA to germline. TRGV10 is assigned to the ORF class and has an uncertain function. This CDR3 is 17 amino acids long. The CDR3 DNA reads TGTGCTGCGTGGGACCCCCCCCTATATACCAATGGTTGGTTCAAGATATTT. Translating gives CAAWDPPLYTNGWFKIF.

The gene calls are TRGV2 and TRGJ1 or TRGJ2. The J gene, not given by TCRdb, was assigned here from a germline match of the nucleotide sequence. The CDR3 has 14 amino acids. Unmatched junction bases numbered 13, after V lost 0 bases and J lost 11 bases. Germline V gene lookup returns CDR1 EGSNGY and CDR2 YDSYNSKV. CDR3 in amino acids: CATWDGPEPWEKLF. For the CDR3, the DNA is TGTGCCACCTGGGACGGGCCTGAACCTTGGGAGAAACTCTTT.

This clone was seen more than once but under ten times. The chain uses TRGV2 and TRGJ1 or TRGJ2. Germline matching of the DNA provided the J gene here, since TCRdb leaves it blank. CDR1 is EGSNGY, CDR2 YDSYNSKV, per germline. Trimming removed 3 bases from V and 4 bases from J; junction bases left unmatched: 18. The CDR3 length is 17 residues. CDR3 nucleotide sequence: TGTGCCACCTGGGACCGTACGGGCTGGTTTGTGTATTATAAGAAACTCTTT. Translated, it gives CATWDRTGWFVYYKKLF.

This clone has more than one count but fewer than ten. With a far larger clone one base away, a read error is the likely cause. This sample also contains other DNA sequences that code for the same CDR3. This chain links TRGV2 with TRGJ1 or TRGJ2. The J gene, left out of TCRdb, was set here by checking the DNA against germline. The ends lost 4 bases at V and 4 bases at J; junction bases unmatched: 10. Germline V CDR1 and CDR2: EGSNGY, YDSYNSKV. There are 14 residues in the CDR3. This chain's CDR3 is CATWDGPSYYKKLF. In DNA, the CDR3 is TGTGCCACCTGGGATGGGCCGTCGTATTATAAGAAACTCTTT.

With respect to this clone: TCRdb has a much larger clone's protein, which differs at residue 2 from the translation of this DNA, likely because of a read error; what is shown is the protein translated from the DNA. The chain is built from TRGV10 and TRGJP1. The J gene comes from matching the DNA to germline here; TCRdb lacks it. TRGV10 is sorted into the ORF group, with uncertain function. CDR3 length: 14 residues. The CDR3 DNA follows: TGTACTGCGTGGACCCTATCCACTGGTTGGTTCAAGATATTT. This gives the protein CTAWTLSTGWFKIF.

Worth noting for this clone: TCRdb's protein, taken from a much larger clone, differs from this DNA's translation at residue 5, likely owing to a read error; the protein displayed comes from the DNA. The chain employs TRGV10 and TRGJP1. Here the J gene came from matching the DNA to germline, since TCRdb omits it. TRGV10 is an ORF, with its function uncertain. The CDR3 consists of 14 residues. V lost 8 bases to trimming and J lost 3 bases; unmatched junction nucleotides: 7. CDR3 region: CAAWALSTGWFKIF. The CDR3, as DNA: TGTGCTGCGTGGGCCCTATCCACTGGTTGGTTCAAGATATTT.

This clone occurred once. The gene calls are TRGV3 and TRGJ1 or TRGJ2. The J gene, not given by TCRdb, was assigned here from a germline match of the nucleotide sequence. Germline CDR1 is VTNTFY and CDR2 is YDVSTARD (reference sequence). CDR3 length: 15 residues. V dropped 0 bases and J dropped 3; count of bases not matched to a gene: 8. CDR3 sequence reads: CATWDRGGFYYKKLF. CDR3 nucleotides: TGTGCCACCTGGGACAGGGGTGGATTTTATTATAAGAAACTCTTT.

The table lists this clone with a few counts. This rearrangement joins TRGV2 to TRGJ1 or TRGJ2. TCRdb records no J gene; here it was assigned by comparing the DNA to germline. Germline trimming cut 1 base from V and 2 bases from J; bases unmatched to any gene: 2. This CDR3 has 13 amino acids. CDR1 is EGSNGY, CDR2 YDSYNSKV, per germline. CDR3 nucleotides: TGTGCCACCTGGGACGGCTATTATTATAAGAAACTCTTT. Amino acids: CATWDGYYYKKLF.

This clone is medium-sized within its sample. V gene TRGV10 combines with J gene TRGJP1. The J gene, absent from TCRdb, was called here by matching the DNA to germline. TRGV10 is an open reading frame whose function is uncertain. After removal of 8 bases from V and 3 bases from J, the junction contained 7 bases not matched to a gene. The CDR3 runs 14 residues. The CDR3 sequence: CAAWDGATGWFKIF. As DNA, the CDR3 is TGTGCTGCGTGGGATGGGGCCACTGGTTGGTTCAAGATATTT.

By proportion, this clone is medium-sized. The limits of the CDR3 on the DNA are not certain, so only TCRdb's listed CDR3 is given. There is no J gene call, but TRGV11 is given as the V gene. TRGV11 is known as an ORF, though its function is uncertain. Both ends counted, the CDR3 spans 21 residues. CDR3 amino acids: CTTVPAGLGKRWICSDWIKTF.

This clone was counted between two and nine times. The mismatch at residue 6 between this DNA's translation and the TCRdb protein of a much larger clone likely reflects a read error; the protein shown is translated from the DNA. The chain couples TRGV2 to TRGJ1 or TRGJ2. Matching the DNA to germline supplied the J gene, which TCRdb does not give. This CDR3 has 14 residues. Germline-derived CDR1 and CDR2 are EGSNGY and YDSYNSKV. Trimming cost V 2 bases and J 4 bases; bases outside gene matches: 8. CDR3 protein: CATWDVPSYYKKLF. CDR3 bases: TGTGCCACCTGGGACGTGCCGTCGTATTATAAGAAACTCTTT.

As concerns this clone: No DNA is shown, since the ends of the CDR3 on it are uncertain; the CDR3 is the one TCRdb lists. The J gene has no call, while the V gene is TRGV3. The V gene's germline CDR1 is VTNTFY and CDR2 YDVSTARD (reference sequence). 21 amino acids form the CDR3, both terminal residues included. The chain's CDR3 is CATWDRGIIIIRNSLAVEQHF.